This paragraph reports one TCR beta chain. The CDR3 covers 13 residues. Per the germline V gene, CDR1 is MDHEN and CDR2 is SYDVKM. Between the trimmed V and J ends, which lost 8 bases and 6 bases, there was a span of 17 bases. These data are taken from a study of blood T cell repertoires in COVID-19. In the study overall: The analysed material was cDNA or gDNA that came from T cells, B-cell-depleted T cells, or PBMCs.

Assay used: immunoSEQ multiplex PCR; TCRdb lists only in-frame clones, some missing. The sample has 25,000 to 35,000 clones, 70% to 90% seen once. The sequencing sample was made of peripheral blood. The receptor's source is a man aged 55 to 70 with COVID-19, enrolled during active disease. The rearrangement joins TRBV28 to TRBJ2-7; D might be TRBD2 (5 bases). The CDR3 bases are TGTGCCAGCTCGGGTAGGGTTACTAGCGAGCAGTACTTC. It encodes CASSGRVTSEQYF. The full variable domain, in which reference TRBV28 and TRBJ2-7 provide the parts outside the CDR3, is DVKVTQSSRYLVKRTGEKVFLECVQDMDHENMFWYRQDPGLGLRLIYFSYDVKMKEKGDIPEGYSVSREKKERFSLILESASTNQTSMYLCASSGRVTSEQYFGPGTRLTVT.